This T cell receptor (beta chain) was identified during a study of regulatory T cells in long-lasting Graves disease. Study results and caveats: The work looked only at peripheral blood and did not look at thyroid tissue.

Specified time point: newly diagnosed GD, antithyroid drugs for less than 3 months. Extracted RNA from PBMCs served as the source of the TCR library. The patient group derived from an endocrinology department in Xi'an, China. The authors built TCR beta libraries using iRepertoire HTBI primers and Arm-PCR of CDR3 regions. MiXCR, applied by TCRdb to the multiplex PCR reads, yields one record per CDR3 protein. The top ten clones hold more than 10% of a sample with about 610,000 distinct CDR3 sequences, roughly 16% of them seen once. The CDR3 runs to 15 residues. CDR1 SGHRS and CDR2 YFSETQ come from the germline V gene. Trimming removed 3 bases from V and 4 bases from J; junction bases left unmatched: 5. This clonotype came up a few times. Its matching antigen is unknown. This sample also belongs to another study, concerning T cells in Graves' hyperthyroidism and ophthalmopathy.

The TCR was taken from a man between 18 and 29 years old with Graves disease. The chain joins TRBV5-1 to TRBJ2-4; 9 bases are shared with TRBD2. The specimen comprised peripheral blood mononuclear cells (PBMCs), sampled at new diagnosis, from a patient treated with antithyroid drugs. The CDR3 is CASSSDSGGKNIQYF. The CDR3 DNA is TGCGCCAGCAGCTCAGATAGCGGGGGAAAAAACATTCAGTACTTC.